The 31 T cell receptor beta chains listed next were all sequenced from one sample in a study of cytomegalovirus exposure and HLA in healthy donors. Primers included in the PCR were 60 Vbeta and 13 Jbeta primers. TCRdb's copy holds only in-frame clones and misses some; the assay was immunoSEQ multiplex PCR. In the table there are fewer than 250,000 clones, approximately 79% of which are singletons. Material for sequencing was PBMCs. Receptors were obtained from a woman between 18 and 30 years old in good health and CMV-seronegative.

The V and J genes are TRBV6-1 and TRBJ2-3; 7 bases fit TRBD2. The V and J ends lost 3 bases and 0 bases, in that order; junction bases with no gene match: 3. This CDR3 comprises 15 residues. CDR1 is MNHNS and CDR2 is SASEGT in the germline V gene. The CDR3 reads CASSEGGSSTDTQYF. CDR3 coding DNA: TGTGCCAGCAGTGAGGGGGGGAGCAGCACAGATACGCAGTATTTT.

V gene TRBV5-1 combines with J gene TRBJ1-5, with 10 positions matching TRBD1. The CDR3 is 16 residues long. Trimming at V came to 4 bases and at J to 2 bases, leaving 6 bases not matched to a gene. Germline CDR1 and CDR2: SGHRS and YFSETQ. The CDR3 DNA follows: TGCGCCAGCAGCGGGGGGACAGGGGAGGGCAATCAGCCCCAGCATTTT. Protein sequence: CASSGGTGEGNQPQHF.

CDR3 DNA sequence: TGCGCCAGCAGCCCAAACAGGGATAGCAATCAGCCCCAGCATTTT. Translation gives CASSPNRDSNQPQHF. The chain has TRBV23-1 and TRBJ1-5, with D possibly being TRBD1 (6 bases). TRBV23-1 is treated as an ORF (open reading frame) with a function not yet certain. The CDR3 extends over 15 amino acids. Deletions cut 6 bases from V and 0 bases from J, with 12 bases between.

The chain employs TRBV30 and TRBJ1-1; no definite D call. Per the germline V gene, CDR1 is GTSNPN and CDR2 is SVGIG (reference sequence). The CDR3 consists of 13 residues. The ends were cut back, 2 bases at V and 11 bases at J, with 18 bases in the middle. The CDR3 DNA reads TGTGCCTGGAGTCCGACACCGGGAGTGTGGGCTTTCTTT. It codes for CAWSPTPGVWAFF.

For the CDR3, the DNA is TGCAGTGCTTCTAACAGGGTTGGGGCTTTCTTT. Translation gives CSASNRVGAFF. The chain links TRBV20-1 to TRBJ1-1; D might be TRBD1 (6 bases). Germline V gives CDR1 DFQATT, CDR2 SNEGSKA (reference sequence). CDR3 length equals 11 residues. Trimming stripped 5 bases from V and 11 bases from J, with 15 bases between.

The chain recombines TRBV4-2 with TRBJ2-7, with D maybe TRBD1 (6 bases). This CDR3 region has 15 residues. Trimming cost V 1 base and J 3 bases, with 13 bases left between them. In germline, CDR1 is LGHNA, CDR2 YNFKEQ. The CDR3 protein is CASSQVLAGDYEQYF. CDR3 nucleotide sequence: TGTGCCAGCAGCCAAGTCTTGGCAGGGGACTACGAGCAGTACTTC.

This clone was counted a few times. The chain joins TRBV6-1 to TRBJ1-3; 8 bases line up with TRBD1. Per the germline V gene, CDR1 is MNHNS and CDR2 is SASEGT. The V gene end was trimmed by 9 bases and the J gene end by 4 bases; junction bases not matched to a gene: 11. This CDR3 comprises 15 residues. DNA of the CDR3: TGTGCCAGTGCGGCCGGGACAGGATCGGGAAACACCATATATTTT. Translation: CASAAGTGSGNTIYF.

The chain links TRBV5-1 to TRBJ1-2, with D possibly matching TRBD1 (6 bases). The V gene lost 6 bases and the J gene lost 6 bases, with 12 bases spanning the gap. CDR3 length equals 12 residues. Germline-derived CDR1 and CDR2 are SGHRS and YFSETQ. The CDR3 sequence: CASTTGSHGYTF. CDR3 DNA sequence: TGCGCCAGCACAACAGGGTCCCATGGCTACACCTTC.

The chain recombines TRBV9 with TRBJ1-3, with TRBD1 matching over 10 bases. Germline CDR1 SGDLS, CDR2 YYNGEE. The CDR3 is 14 amino acids. V was clipped by 5 bases and J by 2 bases; unmatched bases: 1. In DNA form, the CDR3 reads TGTGCCAGCAGTGGACAGGGGGCTGGAAACACCATATATTTT. Amino acid sequence: CASSGQGAGNTIYF.

This clone was counted a few times. The gene calls are TRBV6-1 and TRBJ2-3; TRBD1 is a possible D gene (5 bases). CDR1 and CDR2 (germline): MNHNS, SASEGT. The V end was cut by 1 base, the J end by 4 bases, with 12 bases between. This CDR3 is 15 amino acids long. The CDR3 nucleotides read TGTGCCAGCAGTGAAGGGGGCGCTAGGGCAGATACGCAGTATTTT. This codes for CASSEGGARADTQYF.

The rearrangement uses TRBV29-1 and TRBJ2-1; TRBD2 matches at 16 bases. The germline V gene encodes CDR1 SQVTM and CDR2 ANQGSEA. The V and J ends lost 6 bases and 2 bases, in that order; junction bases with no gene match: 4. The CDR3 covers 16 residues. CDR3 protein: CSVPGLAGGTYNEQFF. The DNA for the CDR3 is TGCAGCGTCCCGGGACTAGCGGGGGGGACCTACAATGAGCAGTTCTTC.

The rearrangement links TRBV6-5 to TRBJ1-1; TRBD1 matches 9 bases. The CDR3 runs 12 residues. Germline V gene sequence: CDR1 MNHEY, CDR2 SVGAGI. Trimming cost V 5 bases and J 8 bases; bases outside gene matches: 3. Here the CDR3 DNA reads TGTGCCAGCAGTATGGGACAGGGAGAAGCTTTCTTT. Protein product: CASSMGQGEAFF.

The V gene is TRBV9, the J gene TRBJ2-3; maybe TRBD2 (6 bases). CDR3 length equals 17 residues. From germline, CDR1 is SGDLS and CDR2 YYNGEE. The V end lost 0 bases, the J end lost 7 bases, and 21 bases lay between the germline ends. CDR3 residues: CASSVGSFVLGGNTQYF. CDR3 nucleotide sequence: TGTGCCAGCAGCGTAGGTAGTTTTGTCCTTGGGGGGAATACGCAGTATTTT.

The rearrangement links TRBV9 to TRBJ1-1, with D maybe TRBD1 (5 bases). The germline gives CDR1 SGDLS, CDR2 YYNGEE. The CDR3 is made up of 14 amino acids. The germline V and J ends were trimmed by 1 base and 5 bases, with 12 bases remaining between them. The DNA of the CDR3 is TGTGCCAGCAGCGTACAGGGTCGGGAGACTGAAGCTTTCTTT. This gives the protein CASSVQGRETEAFF.

This CDR3 reads CASRFDRGDTGELFF. In nucleotides, the CDR3 is TGTGCCAGCAGGTTTGACAGGGGTGACACCGGGGAGCTGTTTTTT. The rearrangement links TRBV6-6 to TRBJ2-2, with TRBD1 matching 8 bases. The length of the CDR3 is 15 residues. J was trimmed by 3 bases and V by 6 bases; bases with no gene match: 6. The germline gives CDR1 MNHNY, CDR2 SVGAGI (reference sequence).

The V gene is TRBV11-2, the J gene TRBJ1-1; a weak D match, TRBD1 (6 bases). V lost 5 bases and J lost 1, with 17 bases in between. From germline, CDR1 is SGHAT and CDR2 FQNNGV. CDR3 length equals 16 residues. The chain's CDR3 is CASSRLMGAQNTEAFF. The CDR3 nucleotides read TGTGCCAGCAGCCGCTTGATGGGGGCGCAGAACACTGAAGCTTTCTTT.

The gene calls are TRBV18 and TRBJ1-2; D is possibly TRBD1 (6 bases). The germline CDR1 and CDR2 sequences are KGHSH and LQKENI. V lost 5 bases and J lost 4, with 17 bases in between. This CDR3 contains 15 residues. CDR3 nucleotide sequence: TGTGCCAGCTCAAAACTCTCCAGGGGCCCCTATGGCTACACCTTC. It translates to CASSKLSRGPYGYTF.

This clone was recorded only once. This chain connects TRBV6-5 to TRBJ2-2; 7 bases align to TRBD2. This CDR3 has 14 residues. The germline V gene encodes CDR1 MNHEY and CDR2 SVGAGI. V trimming: 5 bases; J trimming: 0 bases; junction bases outside the gene matches: 0. CDR3 in DNA: TGTGCCAGCAGTGGACTAGCGAACACCGGGGAGCTGTTTTTT. It yields the protein CASSGLANTGELFF.

The chain links TRBV5-1 to TRBJ2-1; 15 positions agree with TRBD2. V lost 4 bases, J lost 8 bases, and 4 bases stayed unmatched. CDR3 length: 15 amino acids. Germline CDR1 and CDR2: SGHRS and YFSETQ. DNA for the CDR3: TGCGCCAGCAGCCCTGGGACTAGCGGGAGGTATGAGCAGTTCTTC. Translated: CASSPGTSGRYEQFF. Drawing the rest from reference TRBV5-1 and TRBJ2-1, the complete variable domain is KAGVTQTPRYLIKTRGQQVTLSCSPISGHRSVSWYQQTPGQGLQFLFEYFSETQRNKGNFPGRFSGRQFSNSRSEMNVSTLELGDSALYLCASSPGTSGRYEQFFGPGTRLTVL.

V and J are TRBV5-6 and TRBJ2-1, with 8 bases aligning to TRBD1. Germline values: CDR1 SGHDT, CDR2 YYEEEE. With 4 bases clipped from V and 2 bases from J, the junction kept 5 bases outside the gene matches. The CDR3 is 15 amino acids. In DNA form, the CDR3 reads TGTGCCAGCAGCACCGGACAGGGCGCCTACAATGAGCAGTTCTTC. It codes for CASSTGQGAYNEQFF.

This CDR3 is CASSPVGQTEAFF. In DNA, the CDR3 is TGTGCCAGCAGCCCCGTCGGTCAAACTGAAGCTTTCTTT. V gene TRBV7-9 combines with J gene TRBJ1-1, with D unresolved. This CDR3 is built from 13 residues. The germline gives CDR1 SEHNR, CDR2 FQNEAQ (reference sequence). Trimming cost V 5 bases and J 5 bases, with 12 bases left between them.

This clone showed up just a few times. The chain has TRBV9 and TRBJ1-5; 8 bases map to TRBD1. There are 15 residues in the CDR3. CDR1 and CDR2 (germline): SGDLS, YYNGEE. J lost 6 bases, V lost 0 bases, and 5 bases had no gene match. CDR3 residues: CASSVEGRGLQPQHF. The CDR3 DNA reads TGTGCCAGCAGCGTAGAGGGCAGGGGGCTTCAGCCCCAGCATTTT.

The chain couples TRBV28 to TRBJ2-3, with 8 nucleotides matching TRBD2. Germline V gives CDR1 MDHEN, CDR2 SYDVKM. The CDR3 is 14 amino acids. The ends lost 5 bases at V and 2 bases at J; junction bases unmatched: 3. CDR3 nucleotide sequence: TGTGCCAGCAGTCATAGCGGGAACACAGATACGCAGTATTTT. It encodes CASSHSGNTDTQYF. Supplemented by reference TRBV28 and TRBJ2-3, the full variable domain reads DVKVTQSSRYLVKRTGEKVFLECVQDMDHENMFWYRQDPGLGLRLIYFSYDVKMKEKGDIPEGYSVSREKKERFSLILESASTNQTSMYLCASSHSGNTDTQYFGPGTRLTVL.

V is TRBV5-1 and J is TRBJ2-3, with D possibly matching TRBD1 (7 bases). CDR1 is SGHRS, CDR2 YFSETQ, per germline. V was pared by 5 bases and J by 4 bases, with 17 bases between. This CDR3 has 15 amino acids. Here the CDR3 DNA reads TGCGCCAGCAGTGAAGGAGGGGGCGCGGCAGATACGCAGTATTTT. Protein: CASSEGGGAADTQYF.

J is TRBJ2-3 and V is TRBV28; weak D call: TRBD2 (6 bases). Trimming removed 5 bases from V and 2 bases from J, with 8 bases in between. This CDR3 region has 13 residues. From germline, CDR1 is MDHEN and CDR2 SYDVKM. CDR3 nucleotides: TGTGCCAGCAGTGGAGGGCCCACAGATACGCAGTATTTT. Translating gives CASSGGPTDTQYF.

The CDR3 region has the DNA TGTGCCAGCAGTTTCTTCCCTCGAGGACAGGGGGAAGGCTATGGCTACACCTTC. Its protein is CASSFFPRGQGEGYGYTF. The V and J genes are TRBV28 and TRBJ1-2, with 10 bases aligning to TRBD1. This CDR3 spans 18 amino acids. CDR1 MDHEN and CDR2 SYDVKM come from the germline V gene. V gave up 3 bases and J gave up 4 bases; unmatched junction bases: 14.

The chain uses TRBV9 and TRBJ2-7, with 8 positions matching TRBD1. The junction had 3 bases not matched to a gene; V was cut back by 0 bases and J by 4 bases. This CDR3 has 14 residues. From germline, CDR1 is SGDLS and CDR2 YYNGEE. CDR3 protein: CASSVDNRGYEQYF. The CDR3, as DNA: TGTGCCAGCAGCGTAGACAACAGGGGGTACGAGCAGTACTTC.

The chain has TRBV30 and TRBJ2-1; D is possibly TRBD2 (10 bases). Germline V gene lookup returns CDR1 GTSNPN and CDR2 SVGIG (reference sequence). The CDR3 runs 21 residues. V gave up 2 bases and J gave up 6 bases, with 35 bases separating them. The DNA of the CDR3 is TGTGCCTGGAGTCCCCCGGACAGGGGCGTCCAGCGGGAGGGCCTTCGCAATGAGCAGTTCTTC. Translating it yields CAWSPPDRGVQREGLRNEQFF.

This clone was recorded only once. CDR3 protein: CASSLTGGKEKLFF. In DNA, the CDR3 is TGTGCCAGCAGCTTGACAGGGGGGAAGGAAAAACTGTTTTTT. The rearrangement joins TRBV5-6 to TRBJ1-4, with TRBD1 matching 8 bases. The ends lost 1 base at V and 8 bases at J; junction bases unmatched: 4. Germline-derived CDR1 and CDR2 are SGHDT and YYEEEE. The CDR3 spans 14 residues.

The chain links TRBV4-3 to TRBJ2-1; 7 bases are a match to TRBD2. The V segment lost 1 base and the J segment 1 base; nucleotides outside the gene matches: 1. The CDR3 has 15 amino acids. Germline V gene lookup returns CDR1 LGHNA and CDR2 YSLEER. CDR3 amino acids: CASSQGTRSYNEQFF. In DNA form, the CDR3 reads TGCGCCAGCAGCCAAGGGACTAGATCCTACAATGAGCAGTTCTTC.

The chain is built from TRBV7-9 and TRBJ2-1, with D tentatively TRBD2 (5 bases). V lost 5 bases, J lost 10 bases, and 12 bases lay in between. Looked up from germline, CDR1 is SEHNR and CDR2 is FQNEAQ (reference sequence). The CDR3 runs to 12 residues. The CDR3 protein is CASSVFGKEQFF. DNA for the CDR3: TGTGCCAGCAGCGTATTCGGGAAAGAGCAGTTCTTC.